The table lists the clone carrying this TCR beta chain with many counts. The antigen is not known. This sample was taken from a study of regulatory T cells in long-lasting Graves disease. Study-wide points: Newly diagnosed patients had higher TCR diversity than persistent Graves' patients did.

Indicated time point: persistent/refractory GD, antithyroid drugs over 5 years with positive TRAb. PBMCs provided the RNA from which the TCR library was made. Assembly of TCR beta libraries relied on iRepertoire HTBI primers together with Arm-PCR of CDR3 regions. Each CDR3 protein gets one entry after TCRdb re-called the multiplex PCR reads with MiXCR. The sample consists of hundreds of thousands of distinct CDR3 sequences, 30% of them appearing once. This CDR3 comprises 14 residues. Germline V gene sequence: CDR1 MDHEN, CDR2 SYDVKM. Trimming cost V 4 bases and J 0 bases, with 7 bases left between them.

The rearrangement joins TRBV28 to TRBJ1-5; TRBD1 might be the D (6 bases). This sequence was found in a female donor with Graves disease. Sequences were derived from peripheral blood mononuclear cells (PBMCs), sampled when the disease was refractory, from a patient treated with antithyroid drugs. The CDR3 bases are TGTGCCAGCAGTTGGGGGCTTAGCAATCAGCCCCAGCATTTT. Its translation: CASSWGLSNQPQHF.